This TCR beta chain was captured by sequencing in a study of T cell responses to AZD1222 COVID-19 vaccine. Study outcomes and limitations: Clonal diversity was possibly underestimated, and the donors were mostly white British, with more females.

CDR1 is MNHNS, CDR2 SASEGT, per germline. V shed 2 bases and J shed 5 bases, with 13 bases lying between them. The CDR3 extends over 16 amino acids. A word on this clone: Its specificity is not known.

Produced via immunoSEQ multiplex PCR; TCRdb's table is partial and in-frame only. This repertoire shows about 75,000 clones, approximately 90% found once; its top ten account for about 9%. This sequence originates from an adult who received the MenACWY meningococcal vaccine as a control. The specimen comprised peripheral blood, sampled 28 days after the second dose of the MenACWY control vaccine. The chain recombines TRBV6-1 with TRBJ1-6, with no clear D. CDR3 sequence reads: CASSEKRQANNSPLHF. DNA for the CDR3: TGTGCCAGCAGTGAAAAGAGGCAGGCCAATAATTCACCCCTCCACTTT.